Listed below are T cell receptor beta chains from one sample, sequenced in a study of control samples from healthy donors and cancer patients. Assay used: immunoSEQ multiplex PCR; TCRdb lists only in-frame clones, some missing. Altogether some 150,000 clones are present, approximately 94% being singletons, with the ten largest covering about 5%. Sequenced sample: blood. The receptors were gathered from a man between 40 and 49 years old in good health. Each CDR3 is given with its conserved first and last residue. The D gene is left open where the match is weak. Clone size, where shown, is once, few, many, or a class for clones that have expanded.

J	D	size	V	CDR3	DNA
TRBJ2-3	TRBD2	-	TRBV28	CASSMRGSTDTQYF	TGTGCCAGCAGTATGCGGGGGTCCACAGATACGCAGTATTTT
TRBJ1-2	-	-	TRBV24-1	CATSDRDRSYGYTF	TGTGCCACCAGTGACCGCGACAGAAGCTATGGCTACACCTTC
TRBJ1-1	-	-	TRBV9	CASSVDPSSKAFF	TGTGCCAGCAGCGTAGACCCAAGTTCGAAAGCTTTCTTT
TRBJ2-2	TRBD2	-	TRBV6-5	CASSWEGLDTGELFF	TGTGCCAGCAGTTGGGAGGGGCTGGACACCGGGGAGCTGTTTTTT
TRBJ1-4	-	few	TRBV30	CAWSIREKLFF	TGTGCCTGGAGTATCCGGGAAAAACTGTTTTTT
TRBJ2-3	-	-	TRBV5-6	CASSLAAQPTSTDTQYF	TGTGCCAGCAGCTTGGCCGCCCAGCCAACAAGCACAGATACGCAGTATTTT
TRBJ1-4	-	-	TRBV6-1	CASSDRATSTNEKLFF	TGTGCCAGCAGTGACAGGGCGACTTCAACTAATGAAAAACTGTTTTTT
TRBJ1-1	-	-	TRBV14	CASSRGLNTEAFF	TGTGCCAGCAGCCGAGGACTCAACACTGAAGCTTTCTTT
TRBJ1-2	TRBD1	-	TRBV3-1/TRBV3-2	CASSPGQSTGTF	TGTGCCAGCAGCCCGGGACAGTCGACGGGCACCTTC
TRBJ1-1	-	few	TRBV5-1	CASSLAGGYTEAFF	TGCGCCAGCAGCCTGGCGGGGGGTTACACTGAAGCTTTCTTT
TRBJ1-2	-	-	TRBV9	CASSVGAGDGYTF	TGTGCCAGCAGCGTAGGGGCGGGGGATGGCTACACCTTC
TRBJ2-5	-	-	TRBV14	CASSQNVLGVRGETQYF	TGTGCCAGCAGCCAAAACGTCCTGGGGGTCAGAGGGGAGACCCAGTACTTC
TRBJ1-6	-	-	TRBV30	CAWSGGPINSPLHF	TGTGCCTGGAGCGGGGGACCGATAAATTCACCCCTCCACTTT
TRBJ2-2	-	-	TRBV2	CASSARAYGELFF	TGTGCCAGCAGTGCCAGGGCCTACGGGGAGCTGTTTTTT
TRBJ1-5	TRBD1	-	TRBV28	CASSPPGTGYQPQHF	TGTGCCAGCAGCCCTCCCGGGACAGGGTATCAGCCCCAGCATTTT
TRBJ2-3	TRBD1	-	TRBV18	CASSPGTGGRDTQYF	TGTGCCAGCTCACCCGGGACAGGGGGCCGGGATACGCAGTATTTT
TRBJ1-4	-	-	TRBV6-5	CASTGGWGSNEKLFF	TGTGCCAGCACGGGGGGCTGGGGGTCTAATGAAAAACTGTTTTTT
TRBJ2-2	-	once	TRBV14	CASSQDRRNTGELFF	TGTGCCAGCAGCCAAGACCGGAGGAACACCGGGGAGCTGTTTTTT
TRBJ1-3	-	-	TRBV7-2	CASRGDPRENTIYF	TGTGCCAGCAGGGGGGACCCTAGGGAAAACACCATATATTTT
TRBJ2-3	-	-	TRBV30	CAWSVGGFGTDTQYF	TGTGCCTGGAGTGTAGGAGGGTTTGGCACAGATACGCAGTATTTT
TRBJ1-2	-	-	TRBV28	CASSDPSVNVQSYTF	TGTGCCAGCAGTGACCCCTCCGTGAACGTTCAGAGCTACACCTTC
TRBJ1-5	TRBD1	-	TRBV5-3	CARSHTLPPGGAGSNQPQHF	TGTGCCAGAAGCCATACCCTACCGCCAGGGGGCGCGGGAAGCAATCAGCCCCAGCATTTT
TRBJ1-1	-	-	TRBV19	CASSMAQPNTEAFF	TGTGCCAGTAGTATGGCACAGCCGAACACTGAAGCTTTCTTT
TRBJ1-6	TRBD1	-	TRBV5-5	CASSLGVTGLNSPLHF	TGTGCCAGCAGCTTGGGAGTGACAGGGCTTAATTCACCCCTCCACTTT
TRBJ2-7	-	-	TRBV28	CASTVTGDEQYF	TGTGCCAGCACCGTGACGGGTGACGAGCAGTACTTC
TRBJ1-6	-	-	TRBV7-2	CASSSRVDSPLHF	TGTGCCAGCAGCTCCCGAGTGGATTCACCCCTCCACTTT
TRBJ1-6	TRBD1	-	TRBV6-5	CASIEERGLYSPLHF	TGTGCCAGCATCGAGGAAAGGGGGCTTTATTCACCCCTCCACTTT
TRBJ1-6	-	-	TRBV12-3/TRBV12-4	CASSWGGDSPLHF	TGTGCCAGCAGTTGGGGGGGAGATTCACCCCTCCACTTT
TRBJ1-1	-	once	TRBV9	CASSVTGLNTEAFF	TGTGCCAGCAGCGTAACAGGGTTGAACACTGAAGCTTTCTTT
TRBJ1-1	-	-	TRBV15	CATSRGNTEAFF	TGTGCCACCAGCCGGGGGAACACTGAAGCTTTCTTT
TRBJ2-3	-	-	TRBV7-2	CASSPYIDTQYF	TGTGCCAGCAGCCCGTATATCGATACGCAGTATTTT
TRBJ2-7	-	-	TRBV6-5	CASSPRTGFYEQYF	TGTGCCAGCAGTCCACGTACAGGATTTTACGAGCAGTACTTC
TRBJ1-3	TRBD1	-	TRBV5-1	CASSPDREANTIYF	TGCGCCAGCAGCCCGGACAGGGAAGCGAACACCATATATTTT
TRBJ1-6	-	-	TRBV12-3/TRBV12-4	CASSVGGNSPLHF	TGTGCCAGCTCCGTCGGGGGAAATTCACCCCTCCACTTT
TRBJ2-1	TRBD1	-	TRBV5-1	CASSLTGVGNEQFF	TGCGCCAGCAGCCTGACAGGGGTTGGGAATGAGCAGTTCTTC
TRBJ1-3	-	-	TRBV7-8	CASSLGSPGGAMDTIYF	TGTGCCAGCAGCTTAGGGTCTCCGGGGGGCGCGATGGACACCATATATTTT
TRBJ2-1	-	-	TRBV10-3	CAIRDLSDYNEQFF	TGTGCCATCAGGGACCTTTCCGACTACAATGAGCAGTTCTTC
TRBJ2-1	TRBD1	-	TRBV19	CASGGTGSREQFF	TGTGCCAGCGGGGGGACAGGGAGTCGGGAGCAGTTCTTC
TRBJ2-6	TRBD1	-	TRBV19	CASSPGQGHSGANVLTF	TGTGCCAGTAGTCCTGGACAGGGCCACTCTGGGGCCAACGTCCTGACTTTC
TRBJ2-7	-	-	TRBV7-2	CASSLRFVAEQYF	TGTGCCAGCAGCTTACGATTTGTCGCCGAGCAGTACTTC
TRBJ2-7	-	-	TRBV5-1	CASSLAGGAGGYEQYF	TGCGCCAGCAGCTTGGCTGGAGGGGCTGGAGGATACGAGCAGTACTTC
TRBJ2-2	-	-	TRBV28	CASSLGRNTGELFF	TGTGCCAGCAGTTTGGGCAGGAACACCGGGGAGCTGTTTTTT
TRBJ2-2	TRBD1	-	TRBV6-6	CASRTDRAGAGELFF	TGTGCCAGCAGAACGGACAGGGCCGGGGCCGGGGAGCTGTTTTTT
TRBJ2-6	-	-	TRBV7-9	CASSPATIRVGTGANVLTF	TGTGCCAGCAGCCCCGCTACGATCCGGGTCGGGACTGGGGCCAACGTCCTGACTTTC
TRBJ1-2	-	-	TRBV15	CATSLAVGVNYGYTF	TGTGCCACCAGCCTTGCTGTTGGGGTTAACTATGGCTACACCTTC
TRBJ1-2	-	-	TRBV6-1	CASSEAFRQPYGYTF	TGTGCCAGCAGTGAAGCATTTCGACAGCCCTATGGCTACACCTTC
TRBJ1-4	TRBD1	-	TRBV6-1	CASSVMRTGGSEKLFF	TGTGCCAGCAGTGTGATGCGGACAGGGGGGTCCGAAAAACTGTTTTTT
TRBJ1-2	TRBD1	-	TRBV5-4	CASSSGQEYGYTF	TGTGCCAGCAGCTCCGGACAGGAGTATGGCTACACCTTC
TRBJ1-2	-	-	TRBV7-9	CASSLGGANYGYTF	TGTGCCAGCAGCTTAGGGGGGGCTAACTATGGCTACACCTTC
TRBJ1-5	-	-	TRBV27	CASSRGYGQPQHF	TGTGCCAGCTCGAGGGGTTACGGACAGCCCCAGCATTTT
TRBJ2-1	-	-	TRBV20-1	CSASGQEGRGQFF	TGCAGTGCTAGTGGTCAAGAGGGAAGGGGACAGTTCTTC
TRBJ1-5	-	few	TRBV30	CAWSTGWGQPQHF	TGTGCCTGGAGTACGGGGTGGGGGCAGCCCCAGCATTTT
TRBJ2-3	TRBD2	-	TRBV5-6	CASSLVAGVGTDTQYF	TGTGCCAGCAGCTTGGTTGCGGGGGTGGGCACAGATACGCAGTATTTT
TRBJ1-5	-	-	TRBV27	CASRLTRWDSNQPQHF	TGTGCCAGCAGATTGACTCGCTGGGACAGCAATCAGCCCCAGCATTTT
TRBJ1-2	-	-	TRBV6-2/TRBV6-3	CASSYTGSLWGETF	TGTGCCAGCAGTTACACCGGCTCCCTATGGGGTGAAACCTTC
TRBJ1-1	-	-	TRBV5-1	CATGVRGDTEAFF	TGCGCCACCGGGGTAAGGGGTGACACTGAAGCTTTCTTT
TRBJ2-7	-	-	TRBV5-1	CASRISDAYEQYF	TGCGCCAGTAGAATTAGCGACGCCTACGAGCAGTACTTC
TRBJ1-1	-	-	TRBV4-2	CASSQAEGMNTEAFF	TGTGCCAGCAGCCAAGCCGAGGGGATGAACACTGAAGCTTTCTTT
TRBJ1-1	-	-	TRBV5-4	CASSLGGGRNTEAFF	TGTGCCAGCAGCTTGGGTGGGGGGAGGAACACTGAAGCTTTCTTT
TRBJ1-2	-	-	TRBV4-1	CASSQDPRVGGNYGYTF	TGCGCCAGCAGCCAAGATCCCCGGGTGGGAGGTAACTATGGCTACACCTTC